The rows below give T cell receptor beta chains drawn from one sample of a study of blood T cell repertoires in COVID-19. Profiled with immunoSEQ multiplex PCR; TCRdb holds only in-frame clones, not every one. This table holds roughly 16,000 clones, around 84% found once. The sequenced sample consisted of peripheral blood. The receptors here all came from a human donor in a cohort sampled during active COVID-19. Both conserved end residues are part of each CDR3. A D gene is named only where the DNA matches it firmly. Clone size is not always given. Where it is, it says once, few, many or a class for expanded clones.

>TRBD2|TRBV15|.|TRBJ2-7
CATSRKTSGGQQTEQYF
TGTGCCACCAGCAGAAAGACTAGCGGGGGGCAACAAACCGAGCAGTACTTC
>.|TRBV7-2|once|TRBJ2-1
CASSLGDTSEQFF
TGTGCCAGCAGCTTAGGCGACACGAGTGAGCAGTTCTTC
>.|TRBV12-5|.|TRBJ1-1
CASGLVSGADTEAFF
TGTGCTAGTGGTTTGGTATCAGGGGCAGACACTGAAGCTTTCTTT
>.|TRBV19|once|TRBJ2-2
CASSISDGDTGELFF
TGTGCCAGTAGTATCTCGGACGGGGACACCGGGGAGCTGTTTTTT
>TRBD1|TRBV18|.|TRBJ1-6
CASSYQTGHNSPLHF
TGTGCCAGCTCATACCAGACAGGGCATAATTCACCCCTCCACTTT
>TRBD2|TRBV20-1|.|TRBJ2-3
CSASFPSGGTDTQYF
TGCAGTGCTAGTTTTCCCAGCGGGGGCACAGATACGCAGTATTTT
>TRBD1|TRBV6-5|.|TRBJ2-2
CASSYQGAPGELFF
TGTGCCAGCAGTTACCAGGGGGCTCCGGGGGAGCTGTTTTTT
>TRBD1|TRBV19|once|TRBJ2-6
CASSMRRYPPGTGGSGANVLTF
TGTGCCAGTAGTATGCGGAGATACCCCCCCGGGACAGGGGGCTCTGGGGCCAACGTCCTGACTTTC
>TRBD1|TRBV19|.|TRBJ1-1
CASSFLQGANTEAFF
TGTGCCAGTAGTTTCTTACAGGGGGCGAACACTGAAGCTTTCTTT
>.|TRBV18|.|TRBJ1-2
CASSPESRGYGYTF
TGTGCCAGCTCACCAGAGAGCAGGGGCTATGGCTACACCTTC
>TRBD2|TRBV2|.|TRBJ2-3
CASSEGREDTQYF
TGTGCCAGCAGTGAGGGGAGGGAAGATACGCAGTATTTT
>TRBD1|TRBV29-1|.|TRBJ1-2
CSVLDRAANYGYTF
TGCAGCGTTTTGGACAGGGCAGCTAACTATGGCTACACCTTC
>TRBD2|TRBV4-3|.|TRBJ2-5
CASSGLAGGKETQYF
TGCGCCAGCAGCGGACTAGCGGGGGGGAAAGAGACCCAGTACTTC
>.|TRBV27|.|TRBJ2-2
CASSLWDWDNTGELFF
TGTGCCAGCAGTTTATGGGACTGGGACAACACCGGGGAGCTGTTTTTT
>TRBD1|TRBV7-8|.|TRBJ1-1
CASSSKTGTNTEAFF
TGTGCCAGCAGCTCAAAGACAGGGACGAACACTGAAGCTTTCTTT
>TRBD1|TRBV11-2|.|TRBJ1-1
CASSFKTGDTEAFF
TGTGCCAGCAGCTTTAAGACAGGGGACACTGAAGCTTTCTTT